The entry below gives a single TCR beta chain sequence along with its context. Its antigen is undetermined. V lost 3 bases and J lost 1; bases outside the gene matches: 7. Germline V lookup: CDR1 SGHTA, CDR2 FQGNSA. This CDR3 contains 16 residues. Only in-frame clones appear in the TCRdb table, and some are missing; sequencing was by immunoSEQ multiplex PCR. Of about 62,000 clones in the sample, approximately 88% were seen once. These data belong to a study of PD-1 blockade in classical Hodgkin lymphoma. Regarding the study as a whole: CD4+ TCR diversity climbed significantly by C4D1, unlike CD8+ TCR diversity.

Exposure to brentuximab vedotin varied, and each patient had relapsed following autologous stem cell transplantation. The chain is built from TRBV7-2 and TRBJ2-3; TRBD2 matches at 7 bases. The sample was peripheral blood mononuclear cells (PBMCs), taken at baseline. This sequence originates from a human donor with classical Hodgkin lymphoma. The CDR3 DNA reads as TGTGCCAGCAGCTTTTCCACCCGGGGGGGCACAGATACGCAGTATTTT. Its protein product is CASSFSTRGGTDTQYF.